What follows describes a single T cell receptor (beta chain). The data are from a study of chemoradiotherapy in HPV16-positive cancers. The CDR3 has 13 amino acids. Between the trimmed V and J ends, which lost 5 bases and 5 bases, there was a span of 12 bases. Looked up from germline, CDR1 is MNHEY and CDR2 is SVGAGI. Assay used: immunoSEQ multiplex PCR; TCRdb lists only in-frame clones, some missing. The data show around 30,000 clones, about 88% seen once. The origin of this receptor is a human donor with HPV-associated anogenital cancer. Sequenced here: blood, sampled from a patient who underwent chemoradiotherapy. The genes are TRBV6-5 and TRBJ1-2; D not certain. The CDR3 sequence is CASSRSTVYGYTF. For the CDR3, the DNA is TGTGCCAGCAGTCGCTCCACTGTGTATGGCTACACCTTC.